Given below is one TCR beta chain in context. The antigen is unknown. The limits of the CDR3 on the DNA are not certain, so only TCRdb's listed CDR3 is given. Treatment defined: approximately nine-day PBMC culture with coronavirus spike peptide pools or control peptides (ViraFEST assay). The data derive from a study of vaccination and CD4 T cells after COVID-19. Study-wide context: The makeup of the convalescents was six males and four females, two of them Hispanic. The stimulating agents, overlapping spike peptides, came from SARS-CoV-2, HCoV-NL63, HCoV-OC43 and HCoV-229E.

A total of 20 residues make up the CDR3, ends included. Study outcomes and limitations: The median proportion of reactive clones detected only post-vaccination in convalescent patients was around 89%.

The Oncomine TCR Beta short-read assay was applied to DNA of cultured CD4+ T cells. One entry per CDR3 protein, called by TCRdb with MiXCR from the PCR reads. This sample has some 21,000 distinct CDR3 sequences, with 35% to 45% found just once. The sample consisted of CD4+ T cells from blood, cultured in vitro, taken before SARS-CoV-2 vaccination. The gene calls are TRBV7-5 and TRBJ2-1; TRBD1 is the table's D call and was not checked against the DNA. TRBV7-5 is a known pseudogene. The sequence was collected from a human donor who had recovered from COVID-19. The CDR3 spells CISVPEGKLSGTGENYEQYF.